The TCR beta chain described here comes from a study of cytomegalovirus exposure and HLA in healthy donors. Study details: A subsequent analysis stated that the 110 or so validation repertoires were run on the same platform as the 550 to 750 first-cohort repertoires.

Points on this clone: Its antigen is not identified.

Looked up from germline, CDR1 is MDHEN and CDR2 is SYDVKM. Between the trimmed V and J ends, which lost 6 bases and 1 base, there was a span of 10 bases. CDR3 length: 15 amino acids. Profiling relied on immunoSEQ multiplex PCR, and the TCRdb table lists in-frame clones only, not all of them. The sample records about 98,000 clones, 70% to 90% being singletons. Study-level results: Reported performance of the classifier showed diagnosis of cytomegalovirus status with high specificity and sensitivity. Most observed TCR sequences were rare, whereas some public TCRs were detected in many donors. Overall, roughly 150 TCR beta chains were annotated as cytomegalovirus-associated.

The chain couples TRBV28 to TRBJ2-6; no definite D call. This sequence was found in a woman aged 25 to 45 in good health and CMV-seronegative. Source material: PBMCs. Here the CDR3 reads CASSLPVSGANVLTF. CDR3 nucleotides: TGTGCCAGCAGCCTTCCCGTTTCTGGGGCCAACGTCCTGACTTTC.